Detailed here is one T cell receptor beta chain. What antigen it recognizes has not been identified. This entry is derived from a study of monozygotic twins with inflammatory bowel disease (dated by TCRdb to about 2019). Study-level background: The full study comprised about 28 monozygotic twin pairs: nine German pairs (four IBD-concordant, five IBD-discordant) and 19 IBD-discordant Danish pairs. Each individual had, on average, about 151 000 unique TCRalpha sequences and 181 000 unique TCRbeta sequences available for analysis. Within discordant pairs, disease-associated traits were sought mainly by comparing IBD patients with their genetically identical healthy co-twins.

The study at large found these results: Distinction between different T cell subtypes could not be achieved in the analysis. Measured by the inverse Simpson index, TCRbeta repertoire diversity was lower in IBD patients than in their healthy co-twins. Differing immunosuppressive treatments among patients may have added background noise and inter-individual variability to the repertoires. Concordant and discordant twins showed no difference in repertoire similarity, possibly because of limited statistical power. IBD patients shared fewer clonotypes with other individuals than healthy twins did, most markedly in patients showing signs of disease activity. The results gave no support for a single strong signal or clonotype linked to IBD.

From each donor, a roughly 2.5 ml peripheral blood sample was collected into PAXgene tubes and stored at -80 degrees C. Total RNA was isolated from whole blood with the PAXgene blood miRNA kit on an automated QIAcube, without T cell sorting. Peripheral blood from monozygotic twin pairs concordant or discordant for inflammatory bowel disease was subjected to deep TCRalpha and TCRbeta repertoire profiling with unique molecular barcoding. Smoking habits were recorded for all twin pairs, and each individual was classified as a current, former or never smoker. The CDR3 numbers 13 residues from cysteine through phenylalanine. DNA is not recorded here. The germline V gene yields SGHTA for CDR1 and FQGNSA for CDR2. Receptor amplification or capture employed 5' RACE. For each TCR library, around 3,500 ng of total RNA was used. cDNA was synthesized with SMARTScribe reverse transcriptase in eight separate reactions per sample. During cDNA synthesis, unique molecular identifiers containing a 6-nucleotide sample barcode were introduced by template switching. Two nested PCRs of about 16 and 10 cycles amplified the TCRalpha and TCRbeta cDNA, and bead purification followed each PCR. Before amplification, the cDNA was treated with uracil DNA-glycosylase and purified using the QIAquick PCR purification kit. The second PCR added Illumina TruSeq-compatible adapters along with sample-specific barcodes. Library quality and concentration were checked on TapeStation and Qubit, and libraries were pooled at about 4.9 ng each. Pooled libraries were sequenced on an Illumina HiSeq2500 single-index Rapid Run with 2 x 100 bp reads and custom sequencing primers. In the paper's pipeline: MiGEC version 1.2.6 was used for UMI-based consensus assembly, which corrected PCR and sequencing errors. MiXCR version 2.1.1 was used for V(D)J alignment, clonotype assembly and CDR3 extraction. To normalise gene usage, clonotype sharing and MAIT/NKT TCR abundance, the top 1000, 10 000 and 20 000 clonotypes in each sample were analysed. After downsampling to 27 000 UMIs, diversity was calculated as the inverse Simpson index using the vegan R package. Paired Mann-Whitney U tests on discordant twin pairs were used, with Benjamini-Hochberg multiple-testing correction. TCRdb reprocessed the reads into one record per CDR3 protein sequence, lacking DNA. The V and J calls here are based on TCRdb, not the publication. This sample's listing comprises 110,000 to 150,000 distinct CDR3 sequences. The ten largest make up around 1.3% of the sample.

Sequencing was done on a sample of blood. The chain links TRBV7-2 with TRBJ2-7. This clonotype was obtained from a human donor with ulcerative colitis or Crohn's disease, or a healthy co-twin of an affected twin (not recorded which). The CDR3 corresponds to CASSLRITYEQYF.